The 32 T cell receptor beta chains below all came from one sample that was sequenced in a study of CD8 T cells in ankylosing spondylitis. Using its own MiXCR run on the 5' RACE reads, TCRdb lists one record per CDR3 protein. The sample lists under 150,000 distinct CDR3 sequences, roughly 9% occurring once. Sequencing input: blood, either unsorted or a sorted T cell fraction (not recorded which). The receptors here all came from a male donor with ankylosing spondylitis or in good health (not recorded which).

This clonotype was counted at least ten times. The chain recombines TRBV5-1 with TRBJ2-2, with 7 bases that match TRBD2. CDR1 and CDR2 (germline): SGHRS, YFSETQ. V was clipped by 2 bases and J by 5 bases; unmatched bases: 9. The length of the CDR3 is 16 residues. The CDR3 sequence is CASSFESGKLTGELFF. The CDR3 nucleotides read TGCGCCAGCAGCTTTGAGAGCGGGAAGTTGACCGGGGAGCTGTTTTTT.

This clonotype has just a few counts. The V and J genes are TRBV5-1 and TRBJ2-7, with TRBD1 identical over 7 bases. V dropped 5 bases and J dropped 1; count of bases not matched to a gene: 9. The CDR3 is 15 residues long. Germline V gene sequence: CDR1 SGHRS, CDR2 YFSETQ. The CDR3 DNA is TGCGCCAGCAGAGAGCTGACCAGGGGGTCCTACGAGCAGTACTTC. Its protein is CASRELTRGSYEQYF.

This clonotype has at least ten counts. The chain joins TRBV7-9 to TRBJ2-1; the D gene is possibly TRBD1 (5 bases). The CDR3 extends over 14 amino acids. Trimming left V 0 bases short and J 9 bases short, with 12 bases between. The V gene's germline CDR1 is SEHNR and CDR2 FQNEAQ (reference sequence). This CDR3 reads CASSLAIRVGEQFF. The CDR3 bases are TGTGCCAGCAGCTTAGCGATCAGGGTGGGTGAGCAGTTCTTC.

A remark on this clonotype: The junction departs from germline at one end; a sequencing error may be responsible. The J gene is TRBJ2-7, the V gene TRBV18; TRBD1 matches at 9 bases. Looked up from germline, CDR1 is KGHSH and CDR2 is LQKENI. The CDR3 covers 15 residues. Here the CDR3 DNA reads TGTGCCAGCTCCCGGACCGGGACAGGGATCTACGAGCATTACTTC. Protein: CASSRTGTGIYEHYF.

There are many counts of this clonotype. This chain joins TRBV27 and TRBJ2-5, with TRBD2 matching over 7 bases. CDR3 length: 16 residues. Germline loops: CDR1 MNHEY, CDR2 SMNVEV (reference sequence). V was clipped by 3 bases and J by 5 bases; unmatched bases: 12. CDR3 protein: CASSFPIPAGEETQYF. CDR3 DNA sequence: TGTGCCAGCAGTTTCCCGATCCCGGCGGGAGAGGAGACCCAGTACTTC.

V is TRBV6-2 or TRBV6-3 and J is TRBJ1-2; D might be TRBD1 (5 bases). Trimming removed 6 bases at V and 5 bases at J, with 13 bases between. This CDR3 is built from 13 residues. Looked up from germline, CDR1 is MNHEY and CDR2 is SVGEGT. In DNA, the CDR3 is TGTGCCAGCAGAAACGGGGGACGGTATGGCTACACCTTC. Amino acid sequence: CASRNGGRYGYTF.

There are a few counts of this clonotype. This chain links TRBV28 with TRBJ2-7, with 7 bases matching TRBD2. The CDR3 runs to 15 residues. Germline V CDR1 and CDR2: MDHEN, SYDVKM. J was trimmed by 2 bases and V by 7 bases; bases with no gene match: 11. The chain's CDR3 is CASTPSGIPPYEQYF. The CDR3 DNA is TGTGCCAGCACACCGAGCGGGATCCCCCCCTACGAGCAGTACTTC.

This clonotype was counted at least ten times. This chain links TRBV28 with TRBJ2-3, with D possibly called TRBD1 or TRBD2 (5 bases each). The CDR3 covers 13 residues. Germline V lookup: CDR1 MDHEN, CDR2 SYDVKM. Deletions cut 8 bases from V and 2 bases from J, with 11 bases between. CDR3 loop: CASGGQPTDTQYF. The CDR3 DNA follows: TGTGCCAGCGGGGGTCAGCCCACAGATACGCAGTATTTT.

In nucleotides, the CDR3 is TGTGCCAGCAGCAAAGCCTTGCAGGGTAAACGCACAGATACGCAGTATTTT. Translation gives CASSKALQGKRTDTQYF. This chain connects TRBV21-1 to TRBJ2-3; the DNA was not used to check the table's D call, TRBD1. TRBV21-1 corresponds to a pseudogene. This CDR3 is built from 17 residues.

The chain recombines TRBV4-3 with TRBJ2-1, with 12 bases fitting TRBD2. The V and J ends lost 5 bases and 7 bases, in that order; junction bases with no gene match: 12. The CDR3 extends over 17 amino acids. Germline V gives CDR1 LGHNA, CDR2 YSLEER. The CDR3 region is CASSVGLAGSWKNEQFF. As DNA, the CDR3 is TGCGCCAGCAGCGTCGGACTAGCGGGATCCTGGAAGAATGAGCAGTTCTTC.

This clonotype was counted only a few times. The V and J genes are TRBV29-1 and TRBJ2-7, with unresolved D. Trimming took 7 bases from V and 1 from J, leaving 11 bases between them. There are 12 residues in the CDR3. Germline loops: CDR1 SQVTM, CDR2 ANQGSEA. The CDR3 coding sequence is TGCAGCGCAGCTGTTGGATCCTACGAGCAGTACTTC. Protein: CSAAVGSYEQYF.

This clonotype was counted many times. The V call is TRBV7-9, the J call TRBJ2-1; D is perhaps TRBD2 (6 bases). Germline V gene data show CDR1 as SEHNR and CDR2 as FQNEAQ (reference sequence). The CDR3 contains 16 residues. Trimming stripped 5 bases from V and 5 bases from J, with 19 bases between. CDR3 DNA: TGTGCCAGCAGCGCGCTACTAGCCCGAGTCAACAATGAGCAGTTCTTC. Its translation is CASSALLARVNNEQFF.

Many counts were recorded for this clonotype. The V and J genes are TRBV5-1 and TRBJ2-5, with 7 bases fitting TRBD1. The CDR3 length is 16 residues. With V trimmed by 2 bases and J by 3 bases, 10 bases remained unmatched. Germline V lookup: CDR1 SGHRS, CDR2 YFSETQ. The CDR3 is CASSFGRQGWEETQYF. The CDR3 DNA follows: TGCGCCAGCAGCTTCGGAAGACAGGGATGGGAAGAGACCCAGTACTTC.

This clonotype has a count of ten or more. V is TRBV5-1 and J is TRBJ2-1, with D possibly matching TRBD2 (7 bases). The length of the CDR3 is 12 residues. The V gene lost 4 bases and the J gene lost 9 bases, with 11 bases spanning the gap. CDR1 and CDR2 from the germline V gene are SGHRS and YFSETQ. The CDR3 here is CASSPGGGEQFF. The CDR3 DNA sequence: TGCGCCAGCAGCCCGGGGGGCGGTGAGCAGTTCTTC.

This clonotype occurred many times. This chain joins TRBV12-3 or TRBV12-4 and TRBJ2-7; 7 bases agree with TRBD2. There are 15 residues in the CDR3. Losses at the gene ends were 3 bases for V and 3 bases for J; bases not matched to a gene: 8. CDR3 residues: CASSLDRGRSYEQYF. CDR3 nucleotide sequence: TGTGCCAGCAGTTTGGACCGCGGGAGAAGCTACGAGCAGTACTTC.

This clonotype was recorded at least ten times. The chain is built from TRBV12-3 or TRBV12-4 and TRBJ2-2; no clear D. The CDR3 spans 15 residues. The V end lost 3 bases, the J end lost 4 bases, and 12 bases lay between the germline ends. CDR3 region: CASSFDRGSTGELFF. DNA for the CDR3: TGTGCCAGCAGTTTTGATCGCGGTAGCACCGGGGAGCTGTTTTTT.

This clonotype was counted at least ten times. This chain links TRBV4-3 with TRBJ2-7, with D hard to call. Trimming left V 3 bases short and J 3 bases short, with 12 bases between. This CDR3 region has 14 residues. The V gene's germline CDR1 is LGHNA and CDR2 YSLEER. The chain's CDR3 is CASSQGPQDYEQYF. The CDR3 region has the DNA TGCGCCAGCAGCCAGGGCCCCCAGGACTACGAGCAGTACTTC.

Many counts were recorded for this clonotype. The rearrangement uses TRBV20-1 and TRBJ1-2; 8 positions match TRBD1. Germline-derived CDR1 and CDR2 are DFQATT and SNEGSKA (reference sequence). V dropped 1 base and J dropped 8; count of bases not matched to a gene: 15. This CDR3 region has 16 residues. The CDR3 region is CSARAGQGSYSLGYTF. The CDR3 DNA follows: TGCAGTGCTAGAGCAGGACAGGGTTCCTATTCGTTAGGCTACACCTTC.

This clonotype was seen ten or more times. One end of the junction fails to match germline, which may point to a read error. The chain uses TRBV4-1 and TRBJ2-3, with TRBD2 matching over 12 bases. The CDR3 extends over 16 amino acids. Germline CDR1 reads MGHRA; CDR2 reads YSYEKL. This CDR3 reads CASSQPTSGSRDTQYF. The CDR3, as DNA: TGCGCCAGCAGCCAACCGACTAGCGGGAGCAGAGATACGCAGTATTTT.

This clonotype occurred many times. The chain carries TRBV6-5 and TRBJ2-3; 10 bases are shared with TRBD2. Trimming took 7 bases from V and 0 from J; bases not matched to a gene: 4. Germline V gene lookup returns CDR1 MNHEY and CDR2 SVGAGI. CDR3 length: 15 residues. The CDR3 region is CASKLLAGSTDTQYF. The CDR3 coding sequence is TGTGCCAGCAAGTTACTAGCGGGGAGCACAGATACGCAGTATTTT.

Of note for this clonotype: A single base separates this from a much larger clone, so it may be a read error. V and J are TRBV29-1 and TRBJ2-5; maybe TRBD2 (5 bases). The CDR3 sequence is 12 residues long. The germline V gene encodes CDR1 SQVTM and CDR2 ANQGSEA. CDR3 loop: CSIEGGRETQYF. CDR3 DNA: TGCAGCATTGAAGGAGGCAGGGAGACCCAGTACTTC.

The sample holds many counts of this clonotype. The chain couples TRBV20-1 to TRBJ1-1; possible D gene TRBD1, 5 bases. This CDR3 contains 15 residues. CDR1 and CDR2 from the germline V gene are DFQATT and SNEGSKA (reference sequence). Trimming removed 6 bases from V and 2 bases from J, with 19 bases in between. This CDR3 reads CSAPGTTIPNTEAFF. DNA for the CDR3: TGCAGTGCCCCAGGGACTACCATACCTAACACTGAAGCTTTCTTT.

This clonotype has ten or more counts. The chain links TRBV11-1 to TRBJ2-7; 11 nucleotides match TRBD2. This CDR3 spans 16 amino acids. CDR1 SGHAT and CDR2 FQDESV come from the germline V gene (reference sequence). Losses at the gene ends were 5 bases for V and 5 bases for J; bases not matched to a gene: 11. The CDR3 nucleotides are TGTGCCAGCAGCCTTACACTAGCGGGAGACAAGCACGAGCAGTACTTC. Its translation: CASSLTLAGDKHEQYF.

For the CDR3, the DNA is TGTGCCAGCAGCGACCTAGGGGACTCCTACAATGAGCAGTTCTTC. Protein sequence: CASSDLGDSYNEQFF. The chain is built from TRBV9 and TRBJ2-1; D is perhaps TRBD1 (5 bases). The CDR3 contains 15 residues. The V end lost 3 bases, the J end lost 0 bases, and 10 bases lay between the germline ends. CDR1 and CDR2 (germline): SGDLS, YYNGEE.

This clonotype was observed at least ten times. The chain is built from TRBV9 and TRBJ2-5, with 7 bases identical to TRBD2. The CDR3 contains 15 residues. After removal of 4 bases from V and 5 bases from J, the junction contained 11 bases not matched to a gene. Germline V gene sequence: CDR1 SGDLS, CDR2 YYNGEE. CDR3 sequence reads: CASSPVGGREETQYF. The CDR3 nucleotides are TGTGCCAGCAGCCCCGTCGGCGGGAGAGAGGAGACCCAGTACTTC.

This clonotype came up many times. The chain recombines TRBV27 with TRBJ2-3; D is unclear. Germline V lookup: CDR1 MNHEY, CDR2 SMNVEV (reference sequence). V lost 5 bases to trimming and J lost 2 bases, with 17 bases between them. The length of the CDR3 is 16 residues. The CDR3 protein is CASSHRLGYPTDTQYF. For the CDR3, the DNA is TGTGCCAGCAGTCACCGGCTAGGCTACCCCACAGATACGCAGTATTTT.

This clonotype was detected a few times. The CDR3 region is CASSTGEWQETQYF. Written as DNA, the CDR3 is TGTGCCAGCAGCACAGGGGAGTGGCAAGAGACCCAGTACTTC. The chain employs TRBV7-8 and TRBJ2-5; TRBD1 aligns across 7 bases. The CDR3 sequence is 14 residues long. CDR1 and CDR2 from the germline V gene are SGHVS and FQNEAQ. The V and J ends lost 5 bases and 2 bases, in that order; junction bases with no gene match: 5.

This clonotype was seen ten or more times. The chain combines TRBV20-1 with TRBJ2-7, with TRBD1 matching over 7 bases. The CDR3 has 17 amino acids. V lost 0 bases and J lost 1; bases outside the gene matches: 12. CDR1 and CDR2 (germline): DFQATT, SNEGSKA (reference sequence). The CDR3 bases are TGCAGTGCTAGAGACCTTGTGGGACAGAGAATTTCCTACGAGCAGTACTTC. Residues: CSARDLVGQRISYEQYF.

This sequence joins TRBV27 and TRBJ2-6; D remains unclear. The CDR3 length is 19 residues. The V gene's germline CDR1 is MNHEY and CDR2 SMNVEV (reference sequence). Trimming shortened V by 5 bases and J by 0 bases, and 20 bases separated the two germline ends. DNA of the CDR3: TGTGCCAGCAGTACTTACCCGGGCTCCGCCGGCTCTGGGGCCAACGTCCTGACTTTC. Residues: CASSTYPGSAGSGANVLTF.

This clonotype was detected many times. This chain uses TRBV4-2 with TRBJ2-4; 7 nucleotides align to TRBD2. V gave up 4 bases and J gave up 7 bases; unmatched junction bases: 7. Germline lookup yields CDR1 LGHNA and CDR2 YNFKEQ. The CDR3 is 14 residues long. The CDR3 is CASSPPGLTNIQYF. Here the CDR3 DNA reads TGTGCCAGCAGCCCCCCGGGACTAACGAACATTCAGTACTTC.

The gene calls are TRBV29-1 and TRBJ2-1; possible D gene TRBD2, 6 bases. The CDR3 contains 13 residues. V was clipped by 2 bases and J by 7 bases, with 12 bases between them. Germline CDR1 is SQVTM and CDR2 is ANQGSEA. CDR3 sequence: CSVESRGGNEQFF. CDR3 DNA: TGCAGCGTTGAAAGTCGTGGGGGGAATGAGCAGTTCTTC.

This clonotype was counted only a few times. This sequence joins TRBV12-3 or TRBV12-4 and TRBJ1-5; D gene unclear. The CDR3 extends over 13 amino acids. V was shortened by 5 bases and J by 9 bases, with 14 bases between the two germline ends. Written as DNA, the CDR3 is TGTGCCAGCAGTCCGAGGGCCGAGCGGCCCCAGCATTTT. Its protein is CASSPRAERPQHF.